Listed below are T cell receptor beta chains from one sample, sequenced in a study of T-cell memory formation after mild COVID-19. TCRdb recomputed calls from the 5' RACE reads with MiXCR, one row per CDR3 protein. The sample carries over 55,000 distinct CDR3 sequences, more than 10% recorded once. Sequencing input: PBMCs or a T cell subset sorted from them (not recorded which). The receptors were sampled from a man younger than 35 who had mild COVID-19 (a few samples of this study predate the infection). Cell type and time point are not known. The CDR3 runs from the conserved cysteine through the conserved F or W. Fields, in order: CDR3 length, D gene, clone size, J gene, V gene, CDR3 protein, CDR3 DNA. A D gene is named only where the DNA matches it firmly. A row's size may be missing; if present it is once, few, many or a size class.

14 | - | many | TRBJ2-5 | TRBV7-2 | CASSLRPSRETQYF | TGTGCCAGCAGCTTGAGGCCTAGCCGGGAGACCCAGTACTTC
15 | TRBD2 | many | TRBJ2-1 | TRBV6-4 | CASSDSSGAYNEQFF | TGTGCCAGCAGTGACTCTAGCGGGGCCTACAATGAGCAGTTCTTC
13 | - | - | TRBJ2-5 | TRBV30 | CAWNRGFEETQYF | TGTGCCTGGAATCGGGGGTTTGAGGAGACCCAGTACTTC
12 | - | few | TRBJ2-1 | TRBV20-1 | CSAPMRRDEQFF | TGCAGTGCCCCGATGCGGCGAGATGAGCAGTTCTTC
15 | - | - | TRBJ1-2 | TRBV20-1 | CSASPPGNPTYGYTF | TGCAGTGCCAGCCCTCCGGGGAACCCCACCTATGGCTACACCTTC
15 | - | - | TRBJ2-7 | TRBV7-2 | CASSINPGSSYEQYF | TGTGCCAGCAGCATTAATCCAGGGAGCTCCTACGAGCAGTACTTC
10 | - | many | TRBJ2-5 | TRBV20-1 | CSASKETQYF | TGCAGTGCTTCCAAAGAGACCCAGTACTTC
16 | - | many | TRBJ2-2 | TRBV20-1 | CSARDRKQGNTGELFF | TGCAGTGCTAGGGACCGGAAACAGGGGAACACCGGGGAGCTGTTTTTT
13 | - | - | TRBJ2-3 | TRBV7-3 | CASSLSLGDTQYF | TGTGCCAGCAGCTTAAGTTTAGGAGATACGCAGTATTTT
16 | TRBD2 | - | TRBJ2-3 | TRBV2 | CASSERSGGGTDTQYF | TGTGCCAGCAGTGAGAGGAGCGGGGGGGGCACAGATACGCAGTATTTT
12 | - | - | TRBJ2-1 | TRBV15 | CATSRESGEQFF | TGTGCCACCAGCAGAGAAAGCGGTGAGCAGTTCTTC
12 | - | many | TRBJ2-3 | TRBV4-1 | CASSQAGDTQYF | TGCGCCAGCAGCCAAGCGGGAGATACGCAGTATTTT
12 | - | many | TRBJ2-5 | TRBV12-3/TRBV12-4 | CASSSAVETQYF | TGTGCCAGCAGTTCGGCGGTAGAGACCCAGTACTTC
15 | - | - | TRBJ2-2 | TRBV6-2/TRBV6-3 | CASSSRRAPTGELFF | TGTGCCAGCAGTAGTCGCAGGGCCCCGACCGGGGAGCTGTTTTTT
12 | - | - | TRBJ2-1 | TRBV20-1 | CSVLARANEQFF | TGCAGTGTATTAGCGAGGGCAAATGAGCAGTTCTTC
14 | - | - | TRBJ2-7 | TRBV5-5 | CASSLRAGSGEQYF | TGTGCCAGCAGCTTACGGGCAGGGTCAGGCGAGCAGTACTTC
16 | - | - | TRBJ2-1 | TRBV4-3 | CASSRRLVVGGNEQFF | TGCGCCAGCAGCCGGCGACTAGTTGTTGGGGGCAATGAGCAGTTCTTC
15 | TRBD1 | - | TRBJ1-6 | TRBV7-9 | CASSLRGQGDSPLHF | TGTGCCAGCAGCTTACGGGGACAGGGCGATTCACCCCTCCACTTT
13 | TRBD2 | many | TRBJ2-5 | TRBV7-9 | CASSLAGGETQYF | TGTGCCAGCAGCTTGGCGGGGGGAGAGACCCAGTACTTC
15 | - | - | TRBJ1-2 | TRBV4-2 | CASSQDTGANYGYTF | TGTGCCAGCAGCCAAGATACGGGGGCGAACTATGGCTACACCTTC
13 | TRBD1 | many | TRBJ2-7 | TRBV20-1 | CSASGTGGYEQYF | TGCAGTGCTTCCGGGACAGGGGGCTACGAGCAGTACTTC
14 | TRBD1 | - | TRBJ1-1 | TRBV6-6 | CASSLQGAGTEAFF | TGTGCCAGCAGTCTACAGGGGGCGGGAACTGAAGCTTTCTTT
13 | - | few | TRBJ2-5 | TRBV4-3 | CASSQDWRETQYF | TGCGCCAGCAGCCAAGATTGGCGGGAGACCCAGTACTTC
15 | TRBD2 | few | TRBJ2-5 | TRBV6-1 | CASSGTLAGGKTQYF | TGTGCCAGCAGTGGAACGCTAGCGGGGGGAAAGACCCAGTACTTC
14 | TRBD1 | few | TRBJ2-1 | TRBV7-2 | CASSQSGQGAEQFF | TGTGCCAGCAGCCAATCAGGGCAGGGGGCCGAGCAGTTCTTC
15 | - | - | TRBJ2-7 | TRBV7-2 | CASSYQSLGSYEQYF | TGTGCCAGCAGCTACCAGTCCCTTGGCTCCTACGAGCAGTACTTC
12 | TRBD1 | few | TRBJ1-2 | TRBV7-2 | CASSPRTGGQTF | TGTGCCAGCAGCCCAAGGACAGGAGGCCAAACCTTC
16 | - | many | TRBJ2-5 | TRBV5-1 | CASSSLLIPVQETQYF | TGCGCCAGCAGCTCCCTCCTTATACCAGTTCAAGAGACCCAGTACTTC
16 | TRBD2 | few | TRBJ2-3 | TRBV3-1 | CASSHGGGRSTDTQYF | TGTGCCAGCAGCCACGGCGGGGGAAGAAGCACAGATACGCAGTATTTT
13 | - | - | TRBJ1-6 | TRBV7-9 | CASSLESSSPLHF | TGTGCCAGCAGCTTAGAATCTTCTTCACCCCTCCACTTT
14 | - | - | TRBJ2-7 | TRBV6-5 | CASTDPRPSYEQYF | TGTGCCAGCACCGACCCCAGGCCCTCCTACGAGCAGTACTTC
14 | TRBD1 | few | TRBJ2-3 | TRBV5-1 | CASSKDRGDDTQYF | TGCGCCAGCAGCAAGGACAGGGGTGACGATACGCAGTATTTT
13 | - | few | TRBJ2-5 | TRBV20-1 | CSAGQYVGETQYF | TGCAGTGCTGGGCAGTATGTCGGCGAGACCCAGTACTTC
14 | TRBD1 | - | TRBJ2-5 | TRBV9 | CASSGYGTEKTQYF | TGTGCCAGCAGCGGGTACGGGACAGAGAAGACCCAGTACTTC
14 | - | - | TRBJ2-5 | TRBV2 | CASSDLTVMETQYF | TGTGCCAGCAGTGATTTAACCGTAATGGAGACCCAGTACTTC
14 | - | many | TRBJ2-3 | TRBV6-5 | CASSTGQSPDTQYF | TGTGCCAGCAGTACGGGGCAGTCTCCGGATACGCAGTATTTT
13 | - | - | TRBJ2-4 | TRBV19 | CASSMAWESIQYF | TGTGCCAGTAGTATGGCCTGGGAGAGCATTCAGTACTTC
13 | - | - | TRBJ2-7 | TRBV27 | CASSPYRGYEQYF | TGTGCCAGCAGTCCCTACCGGGGATACGAGCAGTACTTC
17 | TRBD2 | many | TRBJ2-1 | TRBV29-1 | CSVDVASGGASYNEQFF | TGCAGCGTTGATGTCGCTAGCGGGGGGGCAAGCTACAATGAGCAGTTCTTC
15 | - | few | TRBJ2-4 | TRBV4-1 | CASSQDGWDKNIQYF | TGCGCCAGCAGCCAAGACGGGTGGGATAAAAACATTCAGTACTTC